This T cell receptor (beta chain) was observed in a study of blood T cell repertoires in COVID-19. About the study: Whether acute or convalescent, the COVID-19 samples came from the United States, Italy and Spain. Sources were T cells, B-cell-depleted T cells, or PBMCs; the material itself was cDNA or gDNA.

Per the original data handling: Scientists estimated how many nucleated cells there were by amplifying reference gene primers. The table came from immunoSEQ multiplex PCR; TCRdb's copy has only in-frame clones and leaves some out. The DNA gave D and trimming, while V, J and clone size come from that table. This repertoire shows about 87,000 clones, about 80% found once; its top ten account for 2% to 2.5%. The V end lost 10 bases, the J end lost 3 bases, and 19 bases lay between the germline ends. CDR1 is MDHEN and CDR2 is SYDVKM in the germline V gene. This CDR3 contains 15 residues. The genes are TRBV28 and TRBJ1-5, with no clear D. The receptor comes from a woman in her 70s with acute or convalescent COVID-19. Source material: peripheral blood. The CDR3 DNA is TGTGCCACCTACCTCCCGAGAGGGCACAATCAGCCCCAGCATTTT. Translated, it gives CATYLPRGHNQPQHF.